Below are 32 T cell receptor beta chains sequenced from a single sample in a study of T cells in localized non-small cell lung cancer. TCRdb's copy holds only in-frame clones and misses some; the assay was immunoSEQ multiplex PCR. The data hold around 130,000 clones, with approximately 88% observed a single time. This specimen was peripheral blood, taken before any cancer treatment. These receptors originate from an older female donor with stage I lung adenocarcinoma.

The chain is built from TRBV30 and TRBJ2-1; TRBD1 matches at 7 bases. The ends lost 0 bases at V and 2 bases at J; junction bases unmatched: 4. Germline V gives CDR1 GTSNPN, CDR2 SVGIG (reference sequence). The CDR3 contains 15 residues. CDR3 protein: CAWSVQGTAYNEQFF. The CDR3 nucleotides are TGTGCCTGGAGTGTACAGGGGACCGCCTACAATGAGCAGTTCTTC.

V gene TRBV5-4 combines with J gene TRBJ1-4; maybe TRBD1 (5 bases). Germline loops: CDR1 SGHNT, CDR2 YYREEE (reference sequence). V shed 0 bases and J shed 8 bases, with 17 bases lying between them. CDR3 length: 16 amino acids. The CDR3 loop is CASSLGGRARTEKLFF. CDR3 sequence (DNA): TGTGCCAGCAGCTTGGGAGGCAGGGCACGGACCGAAAAACTGTTTTTT. Full variable domain (missing parts from reference TRBV5-4 and TRBJ1-4): ETGVTQSPTHLIKTRGQQVTLRCSSQSGHNTVSWYQQALGQGPQFIFQYYREEENGRGNFPPRFSGLQFPNYSSELNVNALELDDSALYLCASSLGGRARTEKLFFGSGTQLSVL.

This clone was counted between two and nine times. This chain connects TRBV6-5 to TRBJ1-5, with 9 positions matching TRBD1. J was trimmed by 6 bases and V by 5 bases; bases with no gene match: 8. Germline V lookup: CDR1 MNHEY, CDR2 SVGAGI. There are 15 residues in the CDR3. DNA of the CDR3: TGTGCCAGCAGTCCGGGACAGGGTTTCAGTCAGCCCCAGCATTTT. It translates to CASSPGQGFSQPQHF.

This chain connects TRBV28 to TRBJ2-7, with 11 bases matching TRBD2. V shed 2 bases, J shed 3 bases, and the junction held 3 bases outside the gene matches. The V gene's germline CDR1 is MDHEN and CDR2 SYDVKM. The CDR3 sequence is 15 residues long. The DNA of the CDR3 is TGTGCCAGCAGTTTAACAACTAGCGGGAGCTACGAGCAGTACTTC. Translation gives CASSLTTSGSYEQYF.

V is TRBV10-3 and J is TRBJ2-7; TRBD2 aligns across 10 bases. Germline values: CDR1 ENHRY, CDR2 SYGVKD. This CDR3 has 16 residues. The J segment lost 7 bases and the V segment lost 2 bases, leaving 11 bases of the junction unmatched. CDR3 residues: CAISEGGAGGPSEQYF. In DNA form, the CDR3 reads TGTGCCATCAGTGAGGGAGGAGCGGGAGGGCCGAGTGAGCAGTACTTC.

This chain joins TRBV9 and TRBJ1-2; D may be TRBD1 (6 bases). V lost 0 bases to trimming and J lost 5 bases, with 11 bases between them. Germline loops: CDR1 SGDLS, CDR2 YYNGEE. The CDR3 is 14 residues long. The CDR3 protein is CASSVATRGYGYTF. CDR3 DNA: TGTGCCAGCAGCGTAGCTACAAGGGGGTATGGCTACACCTTC.

This rearrangement joins TRBV2 to TRBJ2-7; 12 bases are a match to TRBD1. This CDR3 comprises 15 residues. Germline V gives CDR1 SNHLY, CDR2 FYNNEI. V lost 6 bases and J lost 2; bases outside the gene matches: 5. The CDR3 coding sequence is TGTGCCAGCAGGGGACAGGGGGCCGCCACCTACGAGCAGTACTTC. Translated, it gives CASRGQGAATYEQYF.

This chain connects TRBV28 to TRBJ2-3; D not certain. The CDR3 covers 17 residues. Germline CDR1 and CDR2: MDHEN and SYDVKM. Trimming shortened V by 4 bases and J by 8 bases, and 25 bases separated the two germline ends. The CDR3 DNA sequence: TGTGCCAGCAGTTCCCGCCTCTCCTCGATTCTCGGCGGTACGCAGTATTTT. Protein product: CASSSRLSSILGGTQYF.

The rearrangement links TRBV7-8 to TRBJ2-5, with D unclear. The length of the CDR3 is 11 residues. Trimming shortened V by 3 bases and J by 1 base, and 0 bases separated the two germline ends. The V gene's germline CDR1 is SGHVS and CDR2 FQNEAQ. The CDR3 loop reads CASSFQETQYF. CDR3 DNA: TGTGCCAGCAGCTTCCAAGAGACCCAGTACTTC.

The J gene is TRBJ1-5, the V gene TRBV9; 10 nucleotides match TRBD1. The CDR3 sequence is 13 residues long. Germline values: CDR1 SGDLS, CDR2 YYNGEE. Losses at the gene ends were 3 bases for V and 10 bases for J; bases not matched to a gene: 4. DNA for the CDR3: TGTGCCAGCAGCGAGGGACAGGGGAGTCCCCAGCATTTT. The encoded protein is CASSEGQGSPQHF.

The chain uses TRBV7-2 and TRBJ2-1, with 10 bases aligning to TRBD2. The J segment lost 3 bases and the V segment lost 6 bases, leaving 5 bases of the junction unmatched. Per the germline V gene, CDR1 is SGHTA and CDR2 is FQGNSA. The CDR3 runs to 15 residues. The CDR3 DNA is TGTGCCAGCAGACGACTAGCGGGCGGCTACAATGAGCAGTTCTTC. Protein sequence: CASRRLAGGYNEQFF.

CDR3 in amino acids: CASSKDRGVETQYF. CDR3 nucleotide sequence: TGTGCCAGCAGCAAAGACAGGGGAGTTGAGACCCAGTACTTC. The genes are TRBV2 and TRBJ2-5, with 8 bases matching TRBD1. The V segment lost 6 bases and the J segment 5 bases; nucleotides outside the gene matches: 8. Germline CDR1 reads SNHLY; CDR2 reads FYNNEI. The length of the CDR3 is 14 residues.

The chain recombines TRBV7-3 with TRBJ2-3; D gene uncertain. CDR1 is SGHTA, CDR2 FQGTGA, per germline. Trimming removed 3 bases at V and 1 base at J, with 5 bases between. CDR3 length equals 13 residues. The CDR3 here is CASSFVGTDTQYF. The CDR3 DNA sequence: TGTGCCAGCAGCTTTGTGGGCACAGATACGCAGTATTTT.

This rearrangement joins TRBV2 to TRBJ1-2; 9 positions match TRBD1. The CDR3 length is 14 residues. V lost 7 bases, J lost 2 bases, and 5 bases stayed unmatched. In germline, CDR1 is SNHLY, CDR2 FYNNEI. This CDR3 is CASTGQGSNYGYTF. CDR3 bases: TGTGCCAGCACGGGACAGGGAAGCAACTATGGCTACACCTTC.

The genes are TRBV28 and TRBJ1-2, with D perhaps matching TRBD1 (6 bases). This CDR3 region has 13 residues. V was pared by 4 bases and J by 1 base, with 7 bases between. Germline V gene sequence: CDR1 MDHEN, CDR2 SYDVKM. CDR3 sequence reads: CASSSGDNYGYTF. CDR3 sequence (DNA): TGTGCCAGCAGTTCAGGGGATAACTATGGCTACACCTTC.

The V call is TRBV14, the J call TRBJ1-1; D is possibly TRBD1 (5 bases). The germline V gene has CDR1 SGHDN and CDR2 FVKESK. The CDR3 contains 14 residues. V shed 2 bases and J shed 4 bases, with 11 bases lying between them. As DNA, the CDR3 is TGTGCCAGCAGCCAAAACCTGGGGCTCACTGAAGCTTTCTTT. As protein: CASSQNLGLTEAFF.

This clone occurred once. The genes are TRBV10-3 and TRBJ2-7; 8 nucleotides match TRBD2. Trimming cost V 3 bases and J 2 bases; bases outside gene matches: 3. The CDR3 totals 14 residues. Per the germline V gene, CDR1 is ENHRY and CDR2 is SYGVKD. CDR3 sequence reads: CAISELAGTYEQYF. The CDR3 bases are TGTGCCATCAGTGAATTAGCGGGGACCTACGAGCAGTACTTC.

The V call is TRBV2, the J call TRBJ1-5; 7 bases are a match to TRBD1. The CDR3 runs 17 residues. Germline lookup yields CDR1 SNHLY and CDR2 FYNNEI. Losses at the gene ends were 3 bases for V and 0 bases for J; bases not matched to a gene: 8. In nucleotides, the CDR3 is TGTGCCAGCAGTGAGGAGGGAGGGGGCTATAGCAATCAGCCCCAGCATTTT. Translated, it gives CASSEEGGGYSNQPQHF.

The chain is built from TRBV18 and TRBJ2-3; no clear D gene. The CDR3 loop spans 16 amino acids. V was clipped by 2 bases and J by 1 base, with 13 bases between them. The germline gives CDR1 KGHSH, CDR2 LQKENI. The CDR3 protein is CASSPTPAQGTDTQYF. Here the CDR3 DNA reads TGTGCCAGCTCACCAACTCCCGCGCAGGGCACAGATACGCAGTATTTT.

V gene TRBV7-3 combines with J gene TRBJ2-1, with D possibly matching TRBD2 (5 bases). CDR3 length: 14 residues. The germline CDR1 and CDR2 sequences are SGHTA and FQGTGA. With 5 bases removed from V and 8 bases from J, the gap between germline ends came to 16 bases. The CDR3 loop is CASSDLTGSHEQFF. The CDR3 DNA is TGTGCCAGCAGCGACCTGACGGGGTCCCATGAGCAGTTCTTC. The full variable domain, rest sourced from reference TRBV7-3 and TRBJ2-1, is GAGVSQTPSNKVTEKGKYVELRCDPISGHTALYWYRQSLGQGPEFLIYFQGTGAADDSGLPNDRFFAVRPEGSVSTLKIQRTERGDSAVYLCASSDLTGSHEQFFGPGTRLTVL.

The chain combines TRBV10-1 with TRBJ2-2; D is possibly TRBD2 (6 bases). There are 18 residues in the CDR3. V lost 2 bases and J 3 bases, leaving 19 bases between the germline ends. Germline loops: CDR1 WNHNN, CDR2 SYGVQD (reference sequence). The CDR3 sequence: CASSEDGSGGPDTGELFF. CDR3 DNA sequence: TGCGCCAGCAGTGAGGATGGGAGCGGAGGGCCCGACACCGGGGAGCTGTTTTTT.

V is TRBV27 and J is TRBJ1-1; the D is unclear. CDR3 size: 15 residues. Trimming stripped 2 bases from V and 1 base from J, with 11 bases between. Per the germline V gene, CDR1 is MNHEY and CDR2 is SMNVEV (reference sequence). The CDR3 region is CASSLVGVGNTEAFF. The DNA for the CDR3 is TGTGCCAGCAGTTTAGTGGGTGTAGGGAACACTGAAGCTTTCTTT.

The rearrangement uses TRBV2 and TRBJ2-1; TRBD2 aligns across 13 bases. V trimming: 6 bases; J trimming: 5 bases; junction bases outside the gene matches: 1. The CDR3 runs 14 residues. Germline values: CDR1 SNHLY, CDR2 FYNNEI. The CDR3 sequence is CASRGTSGNNEQFF. In DNA form, the CDR3 reads TGTGCCAGCAGAGGGACTAGCGGGAACAATGAGCAGTTCTTC.

The CDR3 region has the DNA TGTGCCAGCTCACCCTTTGAATACAATGAGCAGTTCTTC. Its protein product is CASSPFEYNEQFF. This chain links TRBV18 with TRBJ2-1; D gene uncertain. CDR1 KGHSH and CDR2 LQKENI come from the germline V gene. The V gene lost 3 bases and the J gene lost 4 bases, with 7 bases spanning the gap. The CDR3 covers 13 residues.

The chain links TRBV28 to TRBJ1-2; the D gene is possibly TRBD1 (6 bases). The CDR3 runs to 14 residues. V lost 5 bases, J lost 6 bases, and 16 bases lay in between. Germline V gene lookup returns CDR1 MDHEN and CDR2 SYDVKM. CDR3 loop: CASSATGSAHGYTF. The CDR3 bases are TGTGCCAGCAGTGCCACAGGGTCTGCACATGGCTACACCTTC.

The chain is built from TRBV23-1 and TRBJ2-7; 12 bases agree with TRBD2. TRBV23-1 is noted as an ORF with a role that remains uncertain. CDR3 size: 21 residues. V shed 7 bases, J shed 1 base, and the junction held 23 bases outside the gene matches. The CDR3, as DNA: TGCGCCAGCAAATCGGAACTAACATGGCTAGCGGGAGGGCTATTTTCCTACGAGCAGTACTTC. Its translation is CASKSELTWLAGGLFSYEQYF.

The V gene is TRBV14, the J gene TRBJ2-7; the match to TRBD2 covers 14 bases. This CDR3 is built from 17 residues. The ends lost 0 bases at V and 6 bases at J; junction bases unmatched: 7. CDR1 and CDR2 from the germline V gene are SGHDN and FVKESK. The CDR3: CASSQDWGLAGVPEQYF. The CDR3 DNA reads as TGTGCCAGCAGCCAAGATTGGGGACTAGCGGGAGTACCCGAGCAGTACTTC.

The chain joins TRBV29-1 to TRBJ2-1; 9 bases agree with TRBD1. CDR1 is SQVTM, CDR2 ANQGSEA, per germline. There are 15 residues in the CDR3. The CDR3 region has the DNA TGCAGTGCCGAGACAGGGGGGATCAGGTACAATGAGCAGTTCTTC. Translated, it gives CSAETGGIRYNEQFF.

The chain uses TRBV30 and TRBJ2-5; 8 bases fit TRBD1. J was trimmed by 1 base and V by 2 bases; bases with no gene match: 6. The CDR3 length is 15 residues. CDR1 is GTSNPN, CDR2 SVGIG, per germline (reference sequence). The CDR3 region has the DNA TGTGCCTGGAGTAAGGGACAGGAGATCCAAGAGACCCAGTACTTC. Translated: CAWSKGQEIQETQYF.

This chain uses TRBV30 with TRBJ1-2; 9 bases align to TRBD1. J gave up 3 bases and V 2 bases, and 4 bases lay outside the gene matches. CDR3 length equals 14 residues. Germline V CDR1 and CDR2: GTSNPN, SVGIG (reference sequence). CDR3 sequence reads: CAWSTGGRDYGYTF. CDR3 coding DNA: TGTGCCTGGAGTACAGGGGGCAGGGACTATGGCTACACCTTC.

This chain uses TRBV7-9 with TRBJ2-7; D may be TRBD1 (5 bases). Per the germline V gene, CDR1 is SEHNR and CDR2 is FQNEAQ (reference sequence). There are 15 residues in the CDR3. Trimming removed 4 bases at V and 0 bases at J, with 13 bases between. The CDR3 sequence is CASSWTLGNSYEQYF. In DNA form, the CDR3 reads TGTGCCAGCAGCTGGACACTGGGAAACTCCTACGAGCAGTACTTC.

The rearrangement uses TRBV19 and TRBJ1-2; tentative D call: TRBD1 (6 bases). Germline assignment: CDR1 LNHDA and CDR2 SQIVND (reference sequence). The CDR3 consists of 12 residues. CDR3 nucleotide sequence: TGTGTCATCAGGGGTTGGGACTATGGCTACACCTTC. Protein product: CVIRGWDYGYTF.